These 32 T cell receptor beta chains were all obtained from the same sample, sequenced in a study of response to subunit inactivated influenza vaccine. TCRdb re-derived calls from the RT-PCR reads in MiXCR, one entry per CDR3 protein. The sample has around 600,000 distinct CDR3 sequences, approximately 10% seen once. This sample also appeared in a second study, on T cells expressing NK-cell markers. That source reports: TCR beta libraries carry UMIs added by 5'RACE template switching.

This sample comprised PBMCs from blood, obtained on the day of vaccination. The origin of the receptors is a man aged 50-60 years who received an inactivated influenza vaccine.

The gene calls are TRBV4-1 and TRBJ2-3, with 8 nucleotides matching TRBD1. CDR3 length: 16 amino acids. CDR1 is MGHRA, CDR2 YSYEKL, per germline. J lost 3 bases, V lost 4 bases, and 9 bases had no gene match. The CDR3, as DNA: TGCGCCAGCAGCCTTTCAGGGGGCGGGGTGACAGATACGCAGTATTTT. This sequence encodes CASSLSGGGVTDTQYF.

This clonotype was found many times. This chain connects TRBV25-1 to TRBJ1-2; the D gene is possibly TRBD1 (5 bases). CDR1 and CDR2 from the germline V gene are MGHDK and SYGVNS. The germline V and J ends were trimmed by 2 bases and 5 bases, with 9 bases remaining between them. The CDR3 loop spans 13 amino acids. For the CDR3, the DNA is TGTGCCAGCAGTGAACAGGGTAGTTATGGCTACACCTTC. This codes for CASSEQGSYGYTF.

The gene calls are TRBV7-9 and TRBJ2-7; tentative D call: TRBD2 (6 bases). The CDR3 is 12 amino acids. Germline V gives CDR1 SEHNR, CDR2 FQNEAQ (reference sequence). V gave up 4 bases and J gave up 6 bases, with 10 bases separating them. In DNA form, the CDR3 reads TGTGCCAGCAGCTCTACTAGCTCCGAGCAGTACTTC. This codes for CASSSTSSEQYF.

The chain employs TRBV5-1 and TRBJ2-7; weak D call: TRBD2 (6 bases). The CDR3 extends over 16 amino acids. The germline V and J ends were trimmed by 4 bases and 0 bases, with 17 bases remaining between them. CDR1 is SGHRS, CDR2 YFSETQ, per germline. This CDR3 is CASSSPGSGFSYEQYF. The DNA of the CDR3 is TGCGCCAGCAGCAGCCCGGGTAGCGGATTCTCCTACGAGCAGTACTTC.

This clonotype has a handful of counts. The chain's CDR3 is CASTPTSGSLSEQYF. For the CDR3, the DNA is TGTGCCAGCACCCCGACTAGCGGGAGTCTTAGCGAGCAGTACTTC. The chain joins TRBV12-3 or TRBV12-4 to TRBJ2-7; 12 bases align to TRBD2. The CDR3 length is 15 residues. The ends lost 7 bases at V and 6 bases at J; junction bases unmatched: 10.

This chain joins TRBV5-1 and TRBJ2-1, with TRBD2 identical over 12 bases. Germline V gene sequence: CDR1 SGHRS, CDR2 YFSETQ. This CDR3 comprises 15 residues. Trimming cost V 3 bases and J 9 bases; bases outside gene matches: 7. The CDR3: CASSWASGGASEQFF. CDR3 DNA sequence: TGCGCCAGCAGCTGGGCTAGCGGGGGGGCCAGTGAGCAGTTCTTC.

In this sample, this clonotype turned up many times. This chain uses TRBV11-1 with TRBJ2-1, with 7 bases aligning to TRBD2. CDR1 is SGHAT and CDR2 is FQDESV in the germline V gene (reference sequence). Losses at the gene ends were 1 base for V and 2 bases for J; bases not matched to a gene: 11. CDR3 length: 18 amino acids. In DNA, the CDR3 is TGTGCCAGCAGCTTAGGGGGGGGGACTTCCCGCACCTACAATGAGCAGTTCTTC. Amino acids: CASSLGGGTSRTYNEQFF.

The J gene is TRBJ2-1, the V gene TRBV20-1; D not certain. The CDR3 has 15 amino acids. With 0 bases removed from V and 6 bases from J, the gap between germline ends came to 15 bases. Germline CDR1 and CDR2: DFQATT and SNEGSKA (reference sequence). The CDR3 protein is CSARDRSHPINEQFF. CDR3 bases: TGCAGTGCTAGAGATCGCAGTCACCCCATCAATGAGCAGTTCTTC.

This clonotype was seen only a few times. The CDR3 DNA reads TGTGCCAGCAGCGCCTACCTCTCCTACAATGAGCAGTTCTTC. Translation gives CASSAYLSYNEQFF. The J gene is TRBJ2-1, the V gene TRBV9, with D unresolved. The CDR3 totals 14 residues. V was clipped by 3 bases and J by 0 bases, with 7 bases between them. Per the germline V gene, CDR1 is SGDLS and CDR2 is YYNGEE.

This clonotype has a handful of counts. V and J are TRBV30 and TRBJ2-1; D ambiguous. Per germline, CDR1 GTSNPN and CDR2 SVGIG (reference sequence). There are 13 residues in the CDR3. Trimming removed 0 bases at V and 4 bases at J, with 7 bases between. CDR3 protein: CAWSVNSYNEQFF. The CDR3 DNA reads as TGTGCCTGGAGTGTAAACAGTTACAATGAGCAGTTCTTC.

The sample holds a few counts of this clonotype. The chain links TRBV29-1 to TRBJ2-7; D is possibly TRBD2 (5 bases). V was clipped by 1 base and J by 1 base, with 14 bases between them. Germline V CDR1 and CDR2: SQVTM, ANQGSEA. This CDR3 is built from 15 residues. This CDR3 reads CSVEGILPGSYEQYF. CDR3 DNA: TGCAGCGTTGAAGGAATTTTACCGGGGTCCTACGAGCAGTACTTC.

This clonotype was counted only a few times. Here the CDR3 reads CASSLALGDNTEAFF. CDR3 sequence (DNA): TGCGCCAGCAGCTTGGCCCTCGGAGATAACACTGAAGCTTTCTTT. The chain links TRBV5-1 to TRBJ1-1; D unresolved. The CDR3 extends over 15 amino acids. Germline V gives CDR1 SGHRS, CDR2 YFSETQ. V lost 0 bases, J lost 2 bases, and 11 bases lay in between.

The chain employs TRBV9 and TRBJ2-5, with unresolved D. Germline values: CDR1 SGDLS, CDR2 YYNGEE. V was pared by 4 bases and J by 5 bases, with 12 bases between. The CDR3 runs to 13 residues. This CDR3 is CASSPKGRETQYF. Here the CDR3 DNA reads TGTGCCAGCAGCCCCAAGGGTAGGGAGACCCAGTACTTC.

The rearrangement joins TRBV5-1 to TRBJ2-3, with 7 bases fitting TRBD1. V was pared by 4 bases and J by 0 bases, with 5 bases of the junction left unmatched. Germline V gene lookup returns CDR1 SGHRS and CDR2 YFSETQ. This CDR3 is built from 15 residues. The CDR3 DNA sequence: TGCGCCAGCAGCCAGGGACAGCCTAGCACAGATACGCAGTATTTT. Translated: CASSQGQPSTDTQYF.

This clonotype appeared many times. V is TRBV11-2 and J is TRBJ2-3; a possible D gene is TRBD2 (5 bases). V was cut by 4 bases and J by 1 base, with 21 bases left in between. Germline values: CDR1 SGHAT, CDR2 FQNNGV. The CDR3 has 18 amino acids. CDR3 loop: CASSSAYWERIRTDTQYF. For the CDR3, the DNA is TGTGCCAGCAGCTCCGCTTATTGGGAGCGGATACGCACAGATACGCAGTATTTT.

This clonotype was observed at least ten times. The CDR3, as DNA: TGCAGCTCGTCTCCTCGGGGAATCATCGCGGATGAGCAGTTCTTC. Amino acids: CSSSPRGIIADEQFF. The rearrangement uses TRBV29-1 and TRBJ2-1; D is possibly TRBD2 (5 bases). The CDR3 length is 15 residues. V gave up 8 bases and J gave up 8 bases, with 25 bases separating them. Germline V gene data show CDR1 as SQVTM and CDR2 as ANQGSEA.

The chain recombines TRBV28 with TRBJ2-3, with 9 bases fitting TRBD1. Germline values: CDR1 MDHEN, CDR2 SYDVKM. The V and J ends lost 6 bases and 4 bases, in that order; junction bases with no gene match: 8. The length of the CDR3 is 15 residues. The CDR3 DNA sequence: TGTGCCAGCAGCATAAACAGGGGGCTGGCAGATACGCAGTATTTT. Its translation: CASSINRGLADTQYF.

V gene TRBV7-2 combines with J gene TRBJ2-1; 13 bases line up with TRBD2. The CDR3 covers 16 residues. The germline V gene has CDR1 SGHTA and CDR2 FQGNSA. V lost 5 bases to trimming and J lost 6 bases; unmatched junction nucleotides: 7. Here the CDR3 DNA reads TGTGCCAGCAGCCACCTAGGACTAGCGGGAGCCAATGAGCAGTTCTTC. The encoded protein is CASSHLGLAGANEQFF.

The genes are TRBV20-1 and TRBJ2-4; D perhaps matches TRBD2 (6 bases). V was trimmed by 8 bases and J by 5 bases, leaving 13 bases between them. The CDR3 consists of 12 residues. Germline V gene lookup returns CDR1 DFQATT and CDR2 SNEGSKA (reference sequence). DNA for the CDR3: TGCAGTCTGTCGGGACTGGAAAACATTCAGTACTTC. This codes for CSLSGLENIQYF.

The chain employs TRBV7-2 and TRBJ2-3, with D uncertain. The CDR3 is made up of 16 amino acids. Germline V gives CDR1 SGHTA, CDR2 FQGNSA. Trimming left V 6 bases short and J 6 bases short, with 22 bases between. For the CDR3, the DNA is TGTGCCAGCAGTCTAATCGCCGGGTCCTATCGGGATACGCAGTATTTT. This sequence encodes CASSLIAGSYRDTQYF.

This clonotype was observed at least ten times. CDR3 sequence: CASSLGGGDYNEQFF. The DNA of the CDR3 is TGCGCCAGCAGCTTGGGCGGGGGGGACTACAATGAGCAGTTCTTC. The V and J genes are TRBV5-1 and TRBJ2-1, with 9 nucleotides matching TRBD2. Trimming removed 0 bases from V and 3 bases from J; junction bases left unmatched: 1. The CDR3 spans 15 residues. Germline CDR1 and CDR2: SGHRS and YFSETQ.

The CDR3 protein is CASSLSLNTPQETQYF. As DNA, the CDR3 is TGTGCCAGCAGCTTATCTCTGAACACGCCCCAAGAGACCCAGTACTTC. V gene TRBV7-2 combines with J gene TRBJ2-5; no reliable D call. Germline assignment: CDR1 SGHTA and CDR2 FQGNSA. The CDR3 is 16 amino acids. V was clipped by 2 bases and J by 1 base, with 14 bases between them.

The chain has TRBV7-6 and TRBJ2-5; D is unresolved. Between the trimmed V and J ends, which lost 1 base and 5 bases, there was a span of 17 bases. Germline V CDR1 and CDR2: SGHVS, FNYEAQ. The CDR3 length is 16 residues. For the CDR3, the DNA is TGTGCCAGCAGCTTAGTCGGCGGAAACACTTTGGAGACCCAGTACTTC. It yields the protein CASSLVGGNTLETQYF.

This clonotype was observed a few times. The chain recombines TRBV6-2 or TRBV6-3 with TRBJ2-7; 9 bases agree with TRBD1. V lost 2 bases, J lost 5 bases, and 7 bases stayed unmatched. The CDR3 contains 15 residues. Germline assignment: CDR1 MNHEY and CDR2 SVGEGT. CDR3 sequence reads: CASSYAWTGADEQYF. CDR3 coding DNA: TGTGCCAGCAGTTACGCCTGGACAGGGGCGGACGAGCAGTACTTC.

This clonotype was seen a few times. The chain uses TRBV27 and TRBJ2-7; D remains unclear. CDR3 length: 14 residues. Trimming left V 0 bases short and J 6 bases short, with 12 bases between. Per germline, CDR1 MNHEY and CDR2 SMNVEV (reference sequence). The CDR3 sequence: CASSLSKDGGEQYF. CDR3 nucleotide sequence: TGTGCCAGCAGTTTATCTAAAGACGGCGGCGAGCAGTACTTC.

Only a few counts were recorded for this clonotype. This sequence joins TRBV11-2 and TRBJ2-3; TRBD2 aligns across 14 bases. CDR3 length equals 18 residues. CDR1 and CDR2 from the germline V gene are SGHAT and FQNNGV. The J segment lost 1 base and the V segment lost 4 bases, leaving 7 bases of the junction unmatched. The CDR3 loop is CASSSTRGLAGGTDTQYF. DNA of the CDR3: TGTGCCAGCAGCTCTACCAGGGGACTAGCGGGGGGCACAGATACGCAGTATTTT.

This chain connects TRBV18 to TRBJ1-4; TRBD1 aligns across 11 bases. The CDR3 extends over 17 amino acids. Per the germline V gene, CDR1 is KGHSH and CDR2 is LQKENI. Trimming removed 2 bases from V and 0 bases from J; junction bases left unmatched: 2. The CDR3 protein is CASSPGQGASTNEKLFF. The CDR3 DNA is TGTGCCAGCTCACCAGGACAGGGGGCCTCAACTAATGAAAAACTGTTTTTT.

About this clonotype itself: The junction departs from the called germline gene at one end, perhaps through a read error. The rearrangement links TRBV4-3 to TRBJ1-2; D remains ambiguous. The CDR3 is made up of 14 amino acids. Germline loops: CDR1 LGHNA, CDR2 YSLEER. The CDR3 here is CASSQDSTNNGYTF. The CDR3 DNA reads as TGCGCCAGCAGCCAAGATTCGACTAACAATGGCTACACCTTC.

V is TRBV4-2 and J is TRBJ2-2; 12 nucleotides line up with TRBD2. In germline, CDR1 is LGHNA, CDR2 YNFKEQ. The junction had 5 bases not matched to a gene; V was cut back by 4 bases and J by 5 bases. The CDR3 runs to 16 residues. The CDR3 bases are TGTGCCAGCAGCCCTAGCGGGGGGGCTCCAACCGGGGAGCTGTTTTTT. Translating it yields CASSPSGGAPTGELFF.

The chain joins TRBV29-1 to TRBJ2-1, with TRBD2 identical over 7 bases. V was clipped by 2 bases and J by 4 bases; unmatched bases: 14. The CDR3 length is 17 residues. Germline V gene data show CDR1 as SQVTM and CDR2 as ANQGSEA. This CDR3 reads CSVETGGRATLYNEQFF. CDR3 in DNA: TGCAGCGTTGAAACGGGTGGGAGGGCCACCCTATACAATGAGCAGTTCTTC.

This clonotype was seen a few times. This chain joins TRBV7-2 and TRBJ2-1, with a possible D match to TRBD1 (5 bases). CDR1 is SGHTA, CDR2 FQGNSA, per germline. The CDR3 totals 14 residues. V shed 1 base and J shed 6 bases, with 10 bases lying between them. CDR3 loop: CASSLEQARNEQFF. The CDR3 nucleotides read TGTGCCAGCAGCTTAGAACAGGCCCGCAATGAGCAGTTCTTC.

This clonotype was counted many times. This chain joins TRBV4-2 and TRBJ2-2; the D is unclear. This CDR3 is 15 amino acids long. V dropped 1 base and J dropped 0 bases, with 6 bases sitting between them. Germline assignment: CDR1 LGHNA and CDR2 YNFKEQ. The CDR3 is CASSQAYPNTGELFF. The CDR3 nucleotides are TGTGCCAGCAGCCAAGCTTACCCGAACACCGGGGAGCTGTTTTTT.